The 20 T cell receptor beta chains below come from one sample, sequenced in a study of T cell repertoires in cytomegalovirus infection. Their antigen targets remain unknown. From the reads, TCRdb called clonotypes with MiXCR, one entry per CDR3 protein. The profile shows tens of thousands of distinct CDR3 sequences, about 29% of them singletons. Sequencing used CD8+ T cells from cultured PBMCs, obtained from culture after CMV antigen stimulation. The receptors here all came from a human donor in good health (CMV status not recorded). Some clones in this sample may be carry-over from other donors' samples.

This clonotype has a handful of counts. This chain joins TRBV12-3 or TRBV12-4 and TRBJ2-2, with no clear D. V lost 1 base, J lost 7 bases, and 13 bases lay in between. This CDR3 contains 15 residues. DNA for the CDR3: TGTGCCAGCAGTTTAGTTGGGGTTTACGGCGGGGAGCTGTTTTTT. Translating it yields CASSLVGVYGGELFF.

This clonotype was seen a few times. The J gene is TRBJ2-5, the V gene TRBV7-3; 9 bases are shared with TRBD2. This CDR3 is 17 amino acids long. Germline V lookup: CDR1 SGHTA, CDR2 FQGTGA. V gave up 3 bases and J gave up 2 bases; unmatched junction bases: 10. Here the CDR3 reads CASSLGFGSGSQETQYF. For the CDR3, the DNA is TGTGCCAGCAGCTTGGGGTTCGGTAGCGGGAGTCAAGAGACCCAGTACTTC. Drawing the rest from reference TRBV7-3 and TRBJ2-5, the complete variable domain is GAGVSQTPSNKVTEKGKYVELRCDPISGHTALYWYRQSLGQGPEFLIYFQGTGAADDSGLPNDRFFAVRPEGSVSTLKIQRTERGDSAVYLCASSLGFGSGSQETQYFGPGTRLLVL.

This clonotype was observed a handful of times. The gene calls are TRBV6-4 and TRBJ2-1; D ambiguous. Germline V lookup: CDR1 MRHNA, CDR2 SNTAGT. This CDR3 contains 12 residues. The V and J ends lost 0 bases and 7 bases respectively, with 4 bases between them. This chain's CDR3 is CASSDSKNEQFF. CDR3 sequence (DNA): TGTGCCAGCAGTGACTCGAAAAATGAGCAGTTCTTC.

This clonotype was seen many times. This chain joins TRBV7-6 and TRBJ2-1; D might be TRBD1 (6 bases). CDR3 length: 16 residues. Trimming stripped 0 bases from V and 1 base from J, with 10 bases between. In germline, CDR1 is SGHVS, CDR2 FNYEAQ. The CDR3 is CASSLASGASYNEQFF. For the CDR3, the DNA is TGTGCCAGCAGCTTAGCATCAGGGGCATCCTACAATGAGCAGTTCTTC.

This clonotype has more than one count but fewer than ten. The chain has TRBV4-3 and TRBJ2-1; D is perhaps TRBD2 (7 bases). Per the germline V gene, CDR1 is LGHNA and CDR2 is YSLEER. V was clipped by 4 bases and J by 4 bases, with 14 bases between them. CDR3 length equals 15 residues. The CDR3 DNA sequence: TGCGCCAGCAGCCCGAGGGGGGGCTTGTACAATGAGCAGTTCTTC. It is translated as CASSPRGGLYNEQFF.

The chain joins TRBV4-1 to TRBJ1-5; a weak D match, TRBD1 (6 bases). Trimming left V 5 bases short and J 7 bases short, with 18 bases between. This CDR3 region has 15 residues. CDR1 is MGHRA and CDR2 is YSYEKL in the germline V gene. The CDR3 DNA reads as TGCGCCAGCAGCTACGAGAACAGGGAGCACCAGCCCCAGCATTTT. Protein sequence: CASSYENREHQPQHF.

The chain uses TRBV2 and TRBJ1-2, with 9 nucleotides matching TRBD1. The CDR3 runs 15 residues. Germline CDR1 is SNHLY and CDR2 is FYNNEI. The V segment lost 9 bases and the J segment 7 bases; nucleotides outside the gene matches: 15. The CDR3 sequence: CASPGQGISRLGYTF. The DNA for the CDR3 is TGTGCCAGTCCGGGACAGGGAATAAGTAGACTTGGCTACACCTTC. Filled out from reference TRBV2 and TRBJ1-2, the complete variable domain reads EPEVTQTPSHQVTQMGQEVILRCVPISNHLYFYWYRQILGQKVEFLVSFYNNEISEKSEIFDDQFSVERPDGSNFTLKIRSTKLEDSAMYFCASPGQGISRLGYTFGSGTRLTVV.

There are many counts of this clonotype. This chain uses TRBV6-1 with TRBJ2-1; weak D call: TRBD2 (6 bases). This CDR3 has 16 amino acids. V was trimmed by 6 bases and J by 0 bases, leaving 15 bases between them. Germline V gives CDR1 MNHNS, CDR2 SASEGT. The CDR3 protein is CASSLGGNPSYNEQFF. The CDR3 DNA is TGTGCCAGCAGCTTAGGAGGGAATCCCTCCTACAATGAGCAGTTCTTC.

This clonotype was seen a handful of times. This chain joins TRBV12-3 or TRBV12-4 and TRBJ2-3, with a possible D match to TRBD2 (6 bases). V gave up 6 bases and J gave up 4 bases, with 11 bases separating them. The CDR3 contains 13 residues. The CDR3 nucleotides read TGTGCCAGCAGCCCCTCTAGCGCAGATACGCAGTATTTT. Translating it yields CASSPSSADTQYF.

V gene TRBV27 combines with J gene TRBJ1-1; perhaps TRBD1 as D (6 bases). Germline V gene sequence: CDR1 MNHEY, CDR2 SMNVEV (reference sequence). This CDR3 has 15 residues. V was clipped by 5 bases and J by 0 bases, with 13 bases between them. The CDR3 region has the DNA TGTGCCAGCAGTACCCGGACAGCGTTGAACACTGAAGCTTTCTTT. Residues: CASSTRTALNTEAFF.

The chain is built from TRBV27 and TRBJ2-7; D possibly corresponds to TRBD2 (6 bases). Germline CDR1 reads MNHEY; CDR2 reads SMNVEV (reference sequence). The V gene lost 2 bases and the J gene lost 4 bases, with 12 bases spanning the gap. CDR3 size: 14 residues. The DNA for the CDR3 is TGTGCCAGCAGTTTAGGAGGAGGGGCGTACGAGCAGTACTTC. Its translation: CASSLGGGAYEQYF.

The V and J genes are TRBV20-1 and TRBJ2-1; 8 bases are shared with TRBD2. The ends lost 0 bases at V and 5 bases at J; junction bases unmatched: 9. The CDR3 spans 16 residues. Germline V gene data show CDR1 as DFQATT and CDR2 as SNEGSKA (reference sequence). The CDR3, as DNA: TGCAGTGCTAGAGATCTGAGATTAGCGGGGCACAATGAGCAGTTCTTC. Translated: CSARDLRLAGHNEQFF.

There are a few counts of this clonotype. This chain joins TRBV28 and TRBJ2-3, with D uncertain. V was trimmed by 3 bases and J by 6 bases, leaving 13 bases between them. The CDR3 contains 14 residues. Germline values: CDR1 MDHEN, CDR2 SYDVKM. The CDR3 region is CASSFFYRTDTQYF. CDR3 nucleotide sequence: TGTGCCAGCAGTTTCTTCTATAGGACGGATACGCAGTATTTT.

This rearrangement joins TRBV11-2 to TRBJ2-1, with 8 positions matching TRBD1. J lost 5 bases, V lost 4 bases, and 7 bases had no gene match. CDR3 length: 15 residues. CDR1 and CDR2 from the germline V gene are SGHAT and FQNNGV. The CDR3 reads CASSSPGQVHNEQFF. CDR3 DNA: TGTGCCAGCAGCTCCCCGGGACAGGTTCACAATGAGCAGTTCTTC.

This chain uses TRBV20-1 with TRBJ2-3; 8 bases map to TRBD2. V trimming: 3 bases; J trimming: 2 bases; junction bases outside the gene matches: 4. This CDR3 is 14 amino acids long. The germline gives CDR1 DFQATT, CDR2 SNEGSKA (reference sequence). The CDR3 DNA reads TGCAGTGCTAGTAGCGGGAAATACACAGATACGCAGTATTTT. Amino acid sequence: CSASSGKYTDTQYF.

V usage is TRBV27 and J usage is TRBJ1-1; TRBD1 matches at 10 bases. This CDR3 contains 18 residues. In germline, CDR1 is MNHEY, CDR2 SMNVEV (reference sequence). Germline trimming cut 1 base from V and 3 bases from J; bases unmatched to any gene: 11. CDR3: CASSLLRTGGSPDTEAFF. The CDR3 DNA reads TGTGCCAGCAGTTTATTAAGGACAGGGGGTAGTCCCGACACTGAAGCTTTCTTT.

The chain uses TRBV5-6 and TRBJ1-4, with 9 bases that match TRBD1. Trimming took 4 bases from V and 7 from J; bases not matched to a gene: 8. CDR1 is SGHDT, CDR2 YYEEEE, per germline. This CDR3 has 15 amino acids. The CDR3 loop reads CASSLGTGTGEKLFF. The CDR3 DNA reads as TGTGCCAGCAGCCTGGGGACAGGGACTGGTGAAAAACTGTTTTTT.

This clonotype has just a few counts. The V and J genes are TRBV4-3 and TRBJ1-5; D is ambiguous. The V gene's germline CDR1 is LGHNA and CDR2 YSLEER. V lost 0 bases and J 0 bases, leaving 12 bases between the germline ends. The CDR3 length is 17 residues. The CDR3 DNA reads TGCGCCAGCAGCCAAGATCGGGCCGACTATAGCAATCAGCCCCAGCATTTT. Translating gives CASSQDRADYSNQPQHF.

The genes are TRBV7-9 and TRBJ1-3; D is undetermined. This CDR3 contains 14 residues. In germline, CDR1 is SEHNR, CDR2 FQNEAQ (reference sequence). V was clipped by 1 base and J by 0 bases, with 4 bases between them. As DNA, the CDR3 is TGTGCCAGCAGCTTAGACGGCTCTGGAAACACCATATATTTT. This gives the protein CASSLDGSGNTIYF. The variable domain in full, with the rest retrieved from reference TRBV7-9 and TRBJ1-3, is DTGVSQNPRHKITKRGQNVTFRCDPISEHNRLYWYRQTLGQGPEFLTYFQNEAQLEKSRLLSDRFSAERPKGSFSTLEIQRTEQGDSAMYLCASSLDGSGNTIYFGEGSWLTVV.

This clonotype was detected only a few times. The chain links TRBV11-3 to TRBJ2-2, with 8 bases fitting TRBD2. This CDR3 has 17 residues. The ends lost 0 bases at V and 6 bases at J; junction bases unmatched: 9. Germline CDR1 reads SGHNT; CDR2 reads YENEEA. CDR3 sequence reads: CASSLDLGGGRPGELFF. As DNA, the CDR3 is TGTGCCAGCAGCTTAGATCTCGGCGGGGGGCGACCCGGGGAGCTGTTTTTT.